This TCR beta chain originates from a study of blood T cell repertoires in COVID-19. At the level of the study: COVID-19 samples collected from the United States, Italy and Spain covered acute and convalescent phases. Sources were T cells, B-cell-depleted T cells, or PBMCs; the material itself was cDNA or gDNA.

Authors' data handling: Amplification with reference gene primers provided the estimates of nucleated cell counts. The table came from immunoSEQ multiplex PCR; TCRdb's copy has only in-frame clones and leaves some out. That table supplies the V and J calls and clone size; D and trimming were determined from the DNA. In the table there are approximately 40,000 clones, about nine tenths of which are singletons. Unmatched junction bases numbered 0, after V lost 0 bases and J lost 4 bases. CDR1 and CDR2 (germline): GTSNPN, SVGIG (reference sequence). The CDR3 is made up of 13 amino acids. This clone was seen just once.

The sequencing input was peripheral blood. This sequence was found in a man in his 60s with acute or convalescent COVID-19. This chain uses TRBV30 with TRBJ1-2; 9 bases map to TRBD1. The CDR3 reads CAWSVQGAYGYTF. The CDR3 bases are TGTGCCTGGAGTGTACAGGGGGCCTATGGCTACACCTTC.